These 3 T cell receptor beta chains originate from one sample sequenced in a study of blood T cell repertoires in COVID-19. Clones were read by immunoSEQ multiplex PCR, and TCRdb kept only the in-frame ones, dropping some. The sample consists of approximately 300,000 clones, over 80% of them appearing once. The specimen was peripheral blood. Every receptor here comes from a woman between 45 and 60 years old with COVID-19, enrolled during active disease.

This chain links TRBV2 with TRBJ1-2; 8 bases are a match to TRBD1. The germline V gene has CDR1 SNHLY and CDR2 FYNNEI. The CDR3 has 13 amino acids. The ends lost 3 bases at V and 5 bases at J; junction bases unmatched: 2. The CDR3 DNA reads as TGTGCCAGCAGTGACCAGGGGGCTTATGGCTACACCTTC. Translating gives CASSDQGAYGYTF.

This rearrangement joins TRBV2 to TRBJ1-1; D is unresolved. The germline V gene has CDR1 SNHLY and CDR2 FYNNEI. This CDR3 contains 13 residues. The V gene lost 6 bases and the J gene lost 10 bases, with 18 bases spanning the gap. The CDR3 coding sequence is TGTGCCAGCAGGGACTCTTTGACCCGTTCAGCTTTCTTT. It specifies CASRDSLTRSAFF. Full variable domain (outside the CDR3, taken from reference TRBV2 and TRBJ1-1): EPEVTQTPSHQVTQMGQEVILRCVPISNHLYFYWYRQILGQKVEFLVSFYNNEISEKSEIFDDQFSVERPDGSNFTLKIRSTKLEDSAMYFCASRDSLTRSAFFGQGTRLTVV.

The chain uses TRBV5-4 and TRBJ1-1; possibly TRBD1 for D (6 bases). Trimming took off 3 bases at V and 4 bases at J, with 22 bases between the two ends. The CDR3 spans 17 residues. CDR1 and CDR2 from the germline V gene are SGHNT and YYREEE (reference sequence). The CDR3 DNA sequence: TGTGCCAGCAGCTCCAAGGACAGATCCATCTACTCCACTGAAGCTTTCTTT. Translated, it gives CASSSKDRSIYSTEAFF.